The text below deals with one T cell receptor (beta chain). Its antigen is still unknown. These data belong to a study of cytomegalovirus exposure and HLA in healthy donors. Study-level findings and limits: A later analysis found most CMV-associated TCR beta chains apparently HLA-restricted. The classifier was said to identify cytomegalovirus status with high specificity and sensitivity. Rare TCR sequences dominated, though some public TCRs recurred in many donors.

PCR was performed using 60 Vbeta and 13 Jbeta primers. In the authors' workflow: The count from a later analysis was about 80 million unique TCR beta chains, 9 million to 12 million of them shared. Repertoires were generated with immunoSEQ multiplex PCR, while TCRdb's copy carries only in-frame clones and drops some. The V and J calls and the clone size are those of that table, but D and trimming were determined from the DNA. This sample carries around 120,000 clones, over 70% of them seen once, and the ten largest clones take more than 8%. The origin of this receptor is a female donor in good health and CMV-seropositive. Input material: PBMCs.

The CDR3 region has the DNA TGTGCCAGCAGTCTTGGAGTGGGTGGAAAGACCCAGTACTTC. Translating it yields CASSLGVGGKTQYF. The chain has TRBV28 and TRBJ2-5; D ambiguous. The V gene's germline CDR1 is MDHEN and CDR2 SYDVKM. V was pared by 5 bases and J by 6 bases, with 16 bases between. The CDR3 is 14 residues long.